Below, 5 T cell receptor beta chains from the same sample are listed, as sequenced in a study of blood T cells in healthy people across ages. The second PCR ran roughly 7 to 12 cycles with a sample-barcoded 5' primer and J-beta primers. TCRdb used MiXCR to reprocess the 5' RACE reads, holding one entry per CDR3 protein. The repertoire holds around 990,000 distinct CDR3 sequences, with under 30% as singletons. The sample was also reused in another study, on T cells of mothers and their children.

The sequenced sample was blood. The receptors shown here come from a girl aged 2 to 10 in good health.

This clonotype was detected a few times. This chain joins TRBV7-8 and TRBJ2-6, with a possible D match to TRBD1 (5 bases). The V end lost 7 bases, the J end lost 0 bases, and 28 bases lay between the germline ends. The germline gives CDR1 SGHVS, CDR2 FQNEAQ. The CDR3 spans 21 residues. The CDR3 loop reads CASNHLGLGSRTGSGANVLTF. The CDR3 coding sequence is TGTGCCAGCAACCATTTGGGGCTGGGCAGCCGAACCGGCTCTGGGGCCAACGTCCTGACTTTC.

This clonotype was recorded a few times. An end of the junction differs from the germline gene, which may be a read error. The rearrangement uses TRBV7-2 and TRBJ2-3; TRBD2 aligns across 10 bases. CDR1 is SGHTA and CDR2 is FQGNSA in the germline V gene. The CDR3 totals 12 residues. The CDR3 DNA is TGTGCCAGCAGCTCGCAGCGGGGGGGCATAGATTTT. Residues: CASSSQRGGIDF.

Here the CDR3 reads CASRRTEFTEAFF. DNA for the CDR3: TGTGCCAGCAGACGGACAGAGTTCACTGAAGCTTTCTTT. The chain employs TRBV6-2 or TRBV6-3 and TRBJ1-1, with D perhaps matching TRBD1 (6 bases). The ends were cut back, 6 bases at V and 4 bases at J, with 12 bases in the middle. In germline, CDR1 is MNHEY, CDR2 SVGEGT. The length of the CDR3 is 13 residues.

This chain uses TRBV6-6 with TRBJ1-1; D unresolved. The CDR3 is 13 amino acids. Germline values: CDR1 MNHNY, CDR2 SVGAGI (reference sequence). The V gene lost 2 bases and the J gene lost 4 bases, with 8 bases spanning the gap. The CDR3 loop reads CASSYEELTEAFF. The CDR3 DNA reads TGTGCCAGCAGTTACGAGGAACTCACTGAAGCTTTCTTT.

This clonotype was seen more than once but under ten times. J is TRBJ2-1 and V is TRBV18; D ambiguous. V lost 4 bases to trimming and J lost 2 bases, with 15 bases between them. The CDR3 length is 16 residues. Germline CDR1 is KGHSH and CDR2 is LQKENI. This chain's CDR3 is CASSLPDPLPYNEQFF. DNA for the CDR3: TGTGCCAGCTCACTGCCCGACCCACTCCCCTACAATGAGCAGTTCTTC.